These 15 T cell receptor beta chains share one sample of origin, sequenced in a study of blood T cell repertoires in COVID-19. Measured with immunoSEQ multiplex PCR; TCRdb has only the in-frame clones, and not every one. This sample has roughly 320,000 clones, with roughly 90% found just once. Sequencing input: peripheral blood. The source is a woman aged 25 to 45 with COVID-19, enrolled during active disease.

This clone was seen a single time. The chain carries TRBV4-1 and TRBJ1-1, with 8 bases that match TRBD1. Trimming at V came to 4 bases and at J to 0 bases, leaving 4 bases not matched to a gene. This CDR3 has 15 residues. Germline V gene sequence: CDR1 MGHRA, CDR2 YSYEKL. The CDR3 DNA reads as TGCGCCAGCAGCCCCCGACAGGGGATGAACACTGAAGCTTTCTTT. Protein sequence: CASSPRQGMNTEAFF.

The chain combines TRBV30 with TRBJ1-4; TRBD1 matches 7 bases. V shed 4 bases, J shed 0 bases, and the junction held 8 bases outside the gene matches. The CDR3 totals 16 residues. Germline V gene data show CDR1 as GTSNPN and CDR2 as SVGIG (reference sequence). The CDR3, as DNA: TGTGCCTGGATCCCCAGGGGGGATGCAACTAATGAAAAACTGTTTTTT. It translates to CAWIPRGDATNEKLFF. Looking up the rest from reference TRBV30 and TRBJ1-4 gives the full variable domain: SQTIHQWPATLVQPVGSPLSLECTVEGTSNPNLYWYRQAAGRGLQLLFYSVGIGQISSEVPQNLSASRPQDRQFILSSKKLLLSDSGFYLCAWIPRGDATNEKLFFGSGTQLSVL.

This clone has more than one count but fewer than ten. CDR3 residues: CASSPTGEGNTIYF. CDR3 DNA: TGTGCCAGCAGCCCCACAGGGGAAGGAAACACCATATATTTT. V is TRBV7-3 and J is TRBJ1-3; 7 bases line up with TRBD1. The V gene's germline CDR1 is SGHTA and CDR2 FQGTGA. V shed 5 bases and J 4 bases; nucleotides not matched to a gene: 5. The CDR3 length is 14 residues. Supplemented by reference TRBV7-3 and TRBJ1-3, the full variable domain reads GAGVSQTPSNKVTEKGKYVELRCDPISGHTALYWYRQSLGQGPEFLIYFQGTGAADDSGLPNDRFFAVRPEGSVSTLKIQRTERGDSAVYLCASSPTGEGNTIYFGEGSWLTVV.

The chain carries TRBV6-5 and TRBJ1-1, with 8 bases matching TRBD1. The CDR3 length is 16 residues. Germline assignment: CDR1 MNHEY and CDR2 SVGAGI. V was pared by 0 bases and J by 3 bases, with 6 bases of the junction left unmatched. The CDR3 here is CASSYSEQGGDTEAFF. The CDR3 bases are TGTGCCAGCAGTTACTCGGAACAGGGGGGGGACACTGAAGCTTTCTTT.

The V and J genes are TRBV7-3 and TRBJ2-3; TRBD1 might be the D (5 bases). The CDR3 extends over 13 amino acids. V gave up 8 bases and J gave up 0 bases, with 9 bases separating them. Germline CDR1 reads SGHTA; CDR2 reads FQGTGA. The CDR3: CASGPGSTDTQYF. The CDR3 DNA follows: TGTGCCAGCGGCCCAGGGAGCACAGATACGCAGTATTTT.

The chain joins TRBV19 to TRBJ1-3; 7 nucleotides align to TRBD1. The germline gives CDR1 LNHDA, CDR2 SQIVND (reference sequence). The CDR3 is made up of 15 amino acids. V gave up 6 bases and J gave up 1 base; unmatched junction bases: 6. CDR3 amino acids: CASREAGGSGNTIYF. The CDR3 DNA is TGTGCCAGTAGAGAGGCAGGGGGATCTGGAAACACCATATATTTT.

This clone was seen only once. The chain links TRBV13 to TRBJ1-3, with D perhaps matching TRBD1 (5 bases). Germline V CDR1 and CDR2: PRHDT, FYEKMQ (reference sequence). The CDR3 totals 14 residues. The V end was cut by 5 bases, the J end by 5 bases, with 13 bases between. The CDR3 region is CASSTQGARNTIYF. The CDR3 region has the DNA TGTGCCAGCAGCACCCAGGGTGCCCGAAACACCATATATTTT.

The chain is built from TRBV11-2 and TRBJ1-2; D gene unclear. V was shortened by 0 bases and J by 8 bases, with 10 bases between the two germline ends. From germline, CDR1 is SGHAT and CDR2 FQNNGV. The CDR3 covers 13 residues. CDR3 coding DNA: TGTGCCAGCAGCTTAGAGGAGAGAAGAGGCTACACCTTC. Translation gives CASSLEERRGYTF.

The CDR3 nucleotides are TGTGCCAGTAGTAGAGGACAGGCCCAAGAGACCCAGTACTTC. Translation: CASSRGQAQETQYF. The gene calls are TRBV19 and TRBJ2-5, with 7 bases matching TRBD1. Germline assignment: CDR1 LNHDA and CDR2 SQIVND (reference sequence). Trimming took 4 bases from V and 1 from J; bases not matched to a gene: 3. The CDR3 length is 14 residues.

V usage is TRBV13 and J usage is TRBJ2-1; 9 positions agree with TRBD2. This CDR3 region has 15 residues. The germline V gene has CDR1 PRHDT and CDR2 FYEKMQ (reference sequence). J lost 7 bases, V lost 7 bases, and 11 bases had no gene match. The CDR3 reads CASILRGGQQNEQFF. The CDR3 DNA reads TGTGCCAGCATCCTGCGGGGGGGACAGCAGAATGAGCAGTTCTTC.

The chain is built from TRBV2 and TRBJ2-5; TRBD1 aligns across 9 bases. Germline V gives CDR1 SNHLY, CDR2 FYNNEI. The junction had 3 bases not matched to a gene; V was cut back by 5 bases and J by 5 bases. The CDR3 contains 13 residues. CDR3 nucleotide sequence: TGTGCCAGCAGTTGGACAGGGGACGAGACCCAGTACTTC. This gives the protein CASSWTGDETQYF.

CDR3 residues: CASSQSAGAGDTQYF. CDR3 bases: TGTGCCAGCAGCCAATCCGCGGGGGCCGGGGATACGCAGTATTTT. The J gene is TRBJ2-3, the V gene TRBV4-2, with D maybe TRBD2 (7 bases). Trimming cost V 2 bases and J 6 bases, with 15 bases left between them. This CDR3 is 15 amino acids long. Germline assignment: CDR1 LGHNA and CDR2 YNFKEQ.

The rearrangement uses TRBV24-1 and TRBJ1-5; 7 positions agree with TRBD1. V trimming: 9 bases; J trimming: 2 bases; junction bases outside the gene matches: 12. The V gene's germline CDR1 is KGHDR and CDR2 SFDVKD. The CDR3 runs to 16 residues. The chain's CDR3 is CATRPRKGGGNQPQHF. CDR3 DNA sequence: TGTGCCACCCGGCCCAGAAAAGGGGGCGGCAATCAGCCCCAGCATTTT.

The chain has TRBV11-2 and TRBJ1-3, with D tentatively TRBD1 (6 bases). CDR1 is SGHAT, CDR2 FQNNGV, per germline. There are 18 residues in the CDR3. V lost 2 bases and J lost 0, with 17 bases in between. The CDR3 region is CASSLSGWGQLSGNTIYF. CDR3 DNA: TGTGCCAGCAGCTTATCGGGGTGGGGGCAACTCTCTGGAAACACCATATATTTT.

J is TRBJ2-7 and V is TRBV18; D not certain. The germline V and J ends were trimmed by 2 bases and 1 base, with 6 bases remaining between them. Germline V CDR1 and CDR2: KGHSH, LQKENI. The CDR3 has 13 amino acids. The chain's CDR3 is CASSPGGSYEQYV. The CDR3 DNA reads TGTGCCAGCTCACCAGGCGGATCCTACGAGCAGTACGTC.